Listed below are T cell receptor beta chains from one sample, sequenced in a study of PD-L1 blockade in urothelial cancer. Using immunoSEQ multiplex PCR, the repertoire was profiled, and TCRdb retains in-frame clones only, with some absent. The table includes approximately 50,000 clones, around 90% detected once. Sequencing used PBMCs, obtained around atezolizumab (anti-PD-L1) treatment. The receptors were gathered from a man aged 55-75 years with urothelial cancer. Both conserved end residues are part of each CDR3. The D gene is left open where the match is weak. Size values are once, few and many counts, or a class for expanded clones, and some rows have none.

TRBV19,TRBJ2-5,-,-,CASSAGLRETQYF,TGTGCCAGTAGTGCGGGGTTAAGGGAGACCCAGTACTTC
TRBV30,TRBJ2-7,-,-,CAWKRQENSYEQYF,TGTGCCTGGAAACGACAAGAAAACTCCTACGAGCAGTACTTC
TRBV18,TRBJ2-3,-,TRBD2,CASSPDRLAGGTDTQYF,TGTGCCAGCTCACCAGACCGCTTAGCGGGGGGGACAGATACGCAGTATTTT
TRBV7-6,TRBJ2-2,-,-,CASSLARDTGELFF,TGTGCCAGCAGCTTAGCGCGGGACACCGGGGAGCTGTTTTTT
TRBV6-5,TRBJ2-3,-,-,CASSYRQADTQYF,TGTGCCAGCAGTTACCGACAGGCAGATACGCAGTATTTT
TRBV18,TRBJ1-6,-,-,CASSPETPKGLSPLHF,TGTGCCAGCTCACCAGAGACACCGAAGGGGCTCTCACCCCTCCACTTT
TRBV4-1,TRBJ1-1,once,-,CASTGLTMGQKAFF,TGCGCCAGCACCGGACTAACTATGGGGCAGAAAGCTTTCTTT
TRBV9,TRBJ2-3,-,TRBD2,CASSLSGGAADTQYF,TGTGCCAGCAGCCTTAGCGGGGGGGCCGCAGATACGCAGTATTTT
TRBV9,TRBJ2-1,once,TRBD2,CASSAPSGGAAYNEQFF,TGTGCCAGCAGCGCTCCTAGCGGGGGGGCCGCCTACAATGAGCAGTTCTTC
TRBV4-1,TRBJ1-4,-,TRBD1,CASSLRQGASEKLFF,TGCGCCAGCAGCCTAAGGCAGGGGGCATCGGAAAAACTGTTTTTT
TRBV7-9,TRBJ1-2,-,TRBD1,CASSLSTGDRRSGYTF,TGTGCCAGCAGCTTGAGCACAGGGGACAGGCGATCCGGCTACACCTTC
TRBV7-9,TRBJ2-5,-,TRBD2,CASSPPSGRGAGETQYF,TGTGCCAGCAGCCCACCTTCGGGGCGGGGGGCCGGGGAGACCCAGTACTTC
TRBV9,TRBJ2-5,-,-,CASSGAPGAEWFETQYF,TGTGCCAGCAGCGGGGCCCCAGGGGCCGAATGGTTTGAGACCCAGTACTTC